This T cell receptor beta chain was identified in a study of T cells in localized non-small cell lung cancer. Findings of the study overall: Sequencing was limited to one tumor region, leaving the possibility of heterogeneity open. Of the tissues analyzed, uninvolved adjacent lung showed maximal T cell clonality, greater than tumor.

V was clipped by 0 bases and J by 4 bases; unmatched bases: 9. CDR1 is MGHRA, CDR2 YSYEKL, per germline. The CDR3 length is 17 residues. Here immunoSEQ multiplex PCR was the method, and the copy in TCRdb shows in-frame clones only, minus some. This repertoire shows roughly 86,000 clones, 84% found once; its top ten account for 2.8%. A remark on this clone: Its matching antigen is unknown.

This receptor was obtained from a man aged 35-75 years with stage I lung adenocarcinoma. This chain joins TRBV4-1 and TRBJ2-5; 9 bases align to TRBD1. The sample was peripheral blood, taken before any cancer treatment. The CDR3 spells CASSQEGQGLGGETQYF. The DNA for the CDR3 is TGCGCCAGCAGCCAAGAGGGACAGGGTTTAGGGGGAGAGACCCAGTACTTC.